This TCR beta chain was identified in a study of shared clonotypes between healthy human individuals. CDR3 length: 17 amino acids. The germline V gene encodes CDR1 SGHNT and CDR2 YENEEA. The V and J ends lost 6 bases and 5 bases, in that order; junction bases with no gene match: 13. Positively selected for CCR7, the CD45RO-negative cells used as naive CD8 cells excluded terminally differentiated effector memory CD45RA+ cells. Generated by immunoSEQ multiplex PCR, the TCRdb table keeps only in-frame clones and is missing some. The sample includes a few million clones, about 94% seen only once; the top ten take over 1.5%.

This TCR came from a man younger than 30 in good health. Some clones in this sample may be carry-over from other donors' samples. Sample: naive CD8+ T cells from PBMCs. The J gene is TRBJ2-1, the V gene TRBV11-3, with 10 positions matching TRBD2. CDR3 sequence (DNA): TGTGCCAGCAGTGCGACCCCCGGGACTAGCGTCGACAATGAGCAGTTCTTC. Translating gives CASSATPGTSVDNEQFF.